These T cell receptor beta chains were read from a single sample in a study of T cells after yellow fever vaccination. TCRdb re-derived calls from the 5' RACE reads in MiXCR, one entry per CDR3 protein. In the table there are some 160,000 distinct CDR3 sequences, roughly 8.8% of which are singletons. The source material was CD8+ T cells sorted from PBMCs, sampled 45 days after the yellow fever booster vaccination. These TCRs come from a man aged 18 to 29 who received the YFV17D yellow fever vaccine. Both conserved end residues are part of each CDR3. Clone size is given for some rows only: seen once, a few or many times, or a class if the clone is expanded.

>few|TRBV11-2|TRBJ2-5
CASSLRDAGALETQYF
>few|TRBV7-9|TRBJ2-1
CASSLAPWEQFF
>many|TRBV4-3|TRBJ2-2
CASSPATGSTGELFF
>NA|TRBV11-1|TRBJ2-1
CASSYTSGGWDEQFF
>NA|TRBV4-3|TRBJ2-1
CASSQWQGDNEQFF
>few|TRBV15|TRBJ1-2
CATSSIPETNYGYTF
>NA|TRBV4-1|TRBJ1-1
CASSQGAGVNTEAFF
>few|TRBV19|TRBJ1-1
CASSMTPGNTEAFF
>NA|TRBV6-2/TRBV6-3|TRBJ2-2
CASSYSAGPGELFF
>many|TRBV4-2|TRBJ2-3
CASSQDRGSGPTDTQYF
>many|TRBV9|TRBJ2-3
CASSVAGPAVDTQYF
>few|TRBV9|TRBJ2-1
CASSIGQVPYNEQFF
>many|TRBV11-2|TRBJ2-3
CASSLRNTDTQYF
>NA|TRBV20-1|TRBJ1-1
CSARGQGRLYTEAFF
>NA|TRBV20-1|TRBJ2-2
CSAHGLAGHGELFF
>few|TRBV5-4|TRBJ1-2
CASSPPAGGGYTF
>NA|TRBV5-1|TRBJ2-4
CASSPRTGPAKNIQYF
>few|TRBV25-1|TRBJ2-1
CASSDSGLEQFF
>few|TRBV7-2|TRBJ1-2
CASSFDGTQPYGYTF
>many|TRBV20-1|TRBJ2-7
CSARVDGYEQYF
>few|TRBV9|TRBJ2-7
CASSVGIDYEQYF
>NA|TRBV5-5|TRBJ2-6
CASSEGFAGANVLTF
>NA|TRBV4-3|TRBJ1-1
CASSQDQRNTEAFF
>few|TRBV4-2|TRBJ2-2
CASSPHLNTGELFF
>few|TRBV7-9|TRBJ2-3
CASNVQDTQYF
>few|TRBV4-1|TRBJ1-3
CASSQDWTSSGNTIYF
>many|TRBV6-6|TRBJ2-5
CASSYSGLAQYF
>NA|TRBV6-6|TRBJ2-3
CASSPQYTQYF
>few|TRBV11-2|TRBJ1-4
CASTDTQVLATNEKLFF
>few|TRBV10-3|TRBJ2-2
CAITDHGPGELFF
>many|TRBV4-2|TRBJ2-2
CASSQEGPYLNTGELFF
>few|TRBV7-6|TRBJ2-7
CASSLADVGTGHYEQYF
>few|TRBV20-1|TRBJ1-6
CSAWLDRSRYNSPLHF
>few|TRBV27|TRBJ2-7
CASSLRAWGSEQYF
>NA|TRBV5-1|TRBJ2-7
CASSLGDRPSYEQYF
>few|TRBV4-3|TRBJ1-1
CASSPAGQGDTEAFF
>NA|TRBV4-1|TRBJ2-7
CASSQDFSTQPPYEQYF
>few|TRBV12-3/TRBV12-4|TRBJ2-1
CASSSTGPDEQFF
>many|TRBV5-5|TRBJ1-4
CASSPATGSLDREREKLFF
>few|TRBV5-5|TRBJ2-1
CASSQGPSSGNEQFF
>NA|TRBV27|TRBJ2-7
CATSEKALSYEQYF
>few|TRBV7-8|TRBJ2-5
CASSFLTGAQTQYF